Listed below are T cell receptor beta chains from one sample, sequenced in a study of cytomegalovirus exposure and HLA in healthy donors. Profiled with immunoSEQ multiplex PCR; TCRdb holds only in-frame clones, not every one. Found here are fewer than 200,000 clones, 65% to 85% of them singletons; the top ten hold under 5%. The sample taken for sequencing was PBMCs. These receptors were taken from a woman aged 45-60 years in good health and CMV-seropositive. The CDR3 runs from the conserved cysteine through the conserved F or W. A D gene is named only where the DNA matches it firmly. Clone size, where shown, is once, few, many, or a class for clones that have expanded.

DNA: TGTGCCAGCACTACGGACAGGGTAATCACAGATACGCAGTATTTT
CDR3: CASTTDRVITDTQYF
D: TRBD1
size: NA
J: TRBJ2-3
V: TRBV6-1

DNA: TGTGCCAGCAGCCAAGGGACAGCTGGCTACACCTTC
CDR3: CASSQGTAGYTF
D: TRBD1
size: NA
J: TRBJ1-2
V: TRBV7-9

DNA: TGCGCCAGCAGCCGGCTAGCGGGAGTGGTAAAAACCGGGGAGCTGTTTTTT
CDR3: CASSRLAGVVKTGELFF
D: TRBD2
size: NA
J: TRBJ2-2
V: TRBV4-1

DNA: TGTGCTAGCAGCTTAAAACTCGACTACCAAGAGACCCAGTACTTC
CDR3: CASSLKLDYQETQYF
D: NA
size: NA
J: TRBJ2-5
V: TRBV7-7

DNA: TGTGCCAGCAGTTACGGGGGGGGGCTCTACGAGCAGTACTTC
CDR3: CASSYGGGLYEQYF
D: NA
size: NA
J: TRBJ2-7
V: TRBV6-5

DNA: TGTGCCAGTGGGACAGGCCTCACAGATACGCAGTATTTT
CDR3: CASGTGLTDTQYF
D: TRBD1
size: once
J: TRBJ2-3
V: TRBV19

DNA: TGTGCCAGCAGCTTAGGCAGCTCTGGAAACACCATATATTTT
CDR3: CASSLGSSGNTIYF
D: NA
size: few
J: TRBJ1-3
V: TRBV7-2

DNA: TGTGCCAGCAGCTGGGGGGTTTCCACAGATACGCAGTATTTT
CDR3: CASSWGVSTDTQYF
D: NA
size: NA
J: TRBJ2-3
V: TRBV5-4

DNA: TGTGCCAGCAGTTTACGGCGGTATGGCTACACCTTC
CDR3: CASSLRRYGYTF
D: NA
size: NA
J: TRBJ1-2
V: TRBV28

DNA: TGTGCCAGCAGTCCCCAGGGGTCCTACGAGCAGTACTTC
CDR3: CASSPQGSYEQYF
D: NA
size: NA
J: TRBJ2-7
V: TRBV2

DNA: TGCGCCAGCAGCTTGGTCCCTGGGGGAGGGACTGAAGCTTTCTTT
CDR3: CASSLVPGGGTEAFF
D: NA
size: NA
J: TRBJ1-1
V: TRBV5-1

DNA: TGTGCCTGCCGTCCGCGGGGCTCTAATTCACCCCTCCACTTT
CDR3: CACRPRGSNSPLHF
D: NA
size: NA
J: TRBJ1-6
V: TRBV30

DNA: TGTGCCAGCACCATTCTCAACGGGACTAGCAATTTCGCGTACGAGCAGTACTTC
CDR3: CASTILNGTSNFAYEQYF
D: TRBD2
size: NA
J: TRBJ2-7
V: TRBV7-3

DNA: TGTGCCTGGACCCCTCTAGCGGGGGTCTACAATGAGCAGTTCTTC
CDR3: CAWTPLAGVYNEQFF
D: TRBD2
size: NA
J: TRBJ2-1
V: TRBV30

DNA: TGTGCCAGCAGCTTAGCCGAGGGAATCGGCGAGCAGTACTTC
CDR3: CASSLAEGIGEQYF
D: NA
size: NA
J: TRBJ2-7
V: TRBV13

DNA: TGTGCCAGCAGCCAAGAGAACTTTTTTAATTCACCCCTCCACTTT
CDR3: CASSQENFFNSPLHF
D: NA
size: few
J: TRBJ1-6
V: TRBV14

DNA: TGTGCCAGTATTTCCTCGGGACAGGGCATCTCTGGGGCCAACGTCCTGACTTTC
CDR3: CASISSGQGISGANVLTF
D: TRBD1
size: NA
J: TRBJ2-6
V: TRBV19

DNA: TGCGCCAGCAGCTTGGAGGAGGGGGCTAGCTACGAGCAGTACTTC
CDR3: CASSLEEGASYEQYF
D: NA
size: NA
J: TRBJ2-7
V: TRBV5-1

DNA: TGTGCCAGCAGTGACGAGGTTCTCTGGATCTCCTACGAGCAGTACTTC
CDR3: CASSDEVLWISYEQYF
D: NA
size: NA
J: TRBJ2-7
V: TRBV6-4

DNA: TGTGCCTGGAGAGCCCGAGCGGGGCAGACCCAGTACTTC
CDR3: CAWRARAGQTQYF
D: TRBD2
size: NA
J: TRBJ2-5
V: TRBV30

DNA: TGTGCCAGCAGTTTTTCAGGGGGCGAATACTATGGCTACACCTTC
CDR3: CASSFSGGEYYGYTF
D: TRBD1
size: NA
J: TRBJ1-2
V: TRBV28

DNA: TGTGCCAGTAGTATATCGGCAGGGGTCAACGAGCAGTACTTC
CDR3: CASSISAGVNEQYF
D: NA
size: few
J: TRBJ2-7
V: TRBV19

DNA: TGTGCCAGCAGCCAAGCGATGGCCAGGGGGCCCGGAACTAATGAAAAACTGTTTTTT
CDR3: CASSQAMARGPGTNEKLFF
D: TRBD1
size: NA
J: TRBJ1-4
V: TRBV14

DNA: TGTGCCAGTAGTATCGCGGGGGACGCGCAAGAGACCCAGTACTTC
CDR3: CASSIAGDAQETQYF
D: TRBD2
size: NA
J: TRBJ2-5
V: TRBV19